This entry lists 8 T cell receptor beta chains sequenced from one sample in a study of T cells after yellow fever vaccination. Via MiXCR, TCRdb re-called the 5' RACE reads, giving one row per CDR3 protein. The sample has 250,000 to 400,000 distinct CDR3 sequences, 3.5% to 4.5% seen once. The material sequenced was PBMCs, taken 15 days after the yellow fever booster vaccination. These TCRs come from a man between 18 and 29 years old who received the YFV17D yellow fever vaccine.

The sample holds a few counts of this clonotype. The chain is built from TRBV5-1 and TRBJ2-5, with 9 bases identical to TRBD1. This CDR3 spans 14 amino acids. V was clipped by 4 bases and J by 3 bases; unmatched bases: 4. Germline V CDR1 and CDR2: SGHRS, YFSETQ. DNA of the CDR3: TGCGCCAGCAGCGCCGGACAGGGGAAAGAGACCCAGTACTTC. As protein: CASSAGQGKETQYF.

This clonotype has just a few counts. This chain links TRBV3-1 with TRBJ2-5, with D unclear. The CDR3 totals 15 residues. The V end lost 3 bases, the J end lost 1 base, and 12 bases lay between the germline ends. Germline V lookup: CDR1 LGHDT, CDR2 YNNKEL (reference sequence). DNA of the CDR3: TGTGCCAGCAGCCACGAACATGGAGTCCAAGAGACCCAGTACTTC. Translated, it gives CASSHEHGVQETQYF.

In this sample, this clonotype turned up many times. J is TRBJ2-5 and V is TRBV7-2, with a possible D match to TRBD2 (6 bases). CDR1 is SGHTA, CDR2 FQGNSA, per germline. The CDR3 loop spans 14 amino acids. V was pared by 5 bases and J by 4 bases, with 14 bases between. The CDR3 region has the DNA TGTGCCAGCAGCCCACGGGCGGGGACAGAGACCCAGTACTTC. Amino acid sequence: CASSPRAGTETQYF. Full variable domain (remainder filled in from reference TRBV7-2 and TRBJ2-5): GAGVSQSPSNKVTEKGKDVELRCDPISGHTALYWYRQSLGQGLEFLIYFQGNSAPDKSGLPSDRFSAERTGGSVSTLTIQRTQQEDSAVYLCASSPRAGTETQYFGPGTRLLVL.

This chain uses TRBV5-1 with TRBJ1-6, with TRBD1 as a possible D gene (6 bases). The CDR3 is 15 residues long. Deletions cut 7 bases from V and 5 bases from J, with 16 bases between. Germline V CDR1 and CDR2: SGHRS, YFSETQ. This CDR3 reads CASCATGTNNSPLHF. CDR3 DNA: TGCGCCAGCTGCGCGACCGGGACAAATAATTCACCCCTCCACTTT.

This clonotype was found once. This chain links TRBV4-2 with TRBJ2-1, with D uncertain. Germline loops: CDR1 LGHNA, CDR2 YNFKEQ. This CDR3 has 13 residues. Deletions cut 5 bases from V and 8 bases from J, with 13 bases between. DNA for the CDR3: TGTGCCAGCAGCTTTGGGCGGAAGGATGAGCAGTTCTTC. Translating it yields CASSFGRKDEQFF.

This clonotype was picked up a small number of times. As DNA, the CDR3 is TGTGCCAGCAGCGCTGAGACAGGGAACTATGGCTACACCTTC. As protein: CASSAETGNYGYTF. V is TRBV5-6 and J is TRBJ1-2, with 7 bases lining up with TRBD1. The CDR3 covers 14 residues. V lost 4 bases and J lost 2; bases outside the gene matches: 5. Germline V gene sequence: CDR1 SGHDT, CDR2 YYEEEE.

This clonotype was counted ten times or more. V gene TRBV7-8 combines with J gene TRBJ1-5; no reliable D call. Germline V gene lookup returns CDR1 SGHVS and CDR2 FQNEAQ. V lost 6 bases, J lost 4 bases, and 10 bases lay in between. The CDR3 contains 13 residues. CDR3: CASSAYGNQPQHF. Written as DNA, the CDR3 is TGTGCCAGCAGTGCTTATGGGAATCAGCCCCAGCATTTT. The full variable domain, its missing parts supplied by reference TRBV7-8 and TRBJ1-5, is GAGVSQSPRYKVAKRGQDVALRCDPISGHVSLFWYQQALGQGPEFLTYFQNEAQLDKSGLPSDRFFAERPEGSVSTLKIQRTQQEDSAVYLCASSAYGNQPQHFGDGTRLSIL.

This clonotype was seen ten or more times. The chain combines TRBV12-3 or TRBV12-4 with TRBJ2-1; D remains unclear. Trimming took 4 bases from V and 3 from J, leaving 7 bases between them. The CDR3 is 13 residues long. The CDR3 nucleotides are TGTGCCAGCAGTTCGACTGGCTACAATGAGCAGTTCTTC. Its translation: CASSSTGYNEQFF.